What follows describes a single T cell receptor beta chain. The sample originates from a study of blood T cell repertoires in COVID-19. Study-level information: Spain, Italy and the United States supplied samples that represented acute and convalescent COVID-19.

Trimming at V came to 6 bases and at J to 9 bases, leaving 17 bases not matched to a gene. The CDR3 runs 15 residues. CDR1 is SGHRS, CDR2 YFSETQ, per germline. In the source study's methods: The assay estimated nucleated cells by amplifying reference gene primers. Data came from immunoSEQ multiplex PCR; TCRdb stores just in-frame clones and leaves some out. That table is the source of V, J and clone size, and D and trimming were worked out from the DNA. The data show 150,000 to 200,000 clones, around 81% seen once. Seattle's cohort entered during active infection and was followed longitudinally. This chain joins TRBV5-1 and TRBJ1-2; TRBD1 matches at 7 bases. The sample was peripheral blood. The clonotype was recovered from a woman over 75 with COVID-19, enrolled during active disease. The CDR3 protein is CASTPYPTGSMSYTF. Written as DNA, the CDR3 is TGCGCCAGCACCCCTTACCCGACAGGGAGTATGAGCTACACCTTC.